This TCR beta chain was observed in a study of OX40 agonist ivuxolimab in advanced cancers. Across the whole study: Males comprised 70% to 85% of the group, whose mean age was approximately 60 years (range 23 to 79).

Produced via immunoSEQ multiplex PCR; TCRdb's table is partial and in-frame only. The sample gives approximately 15,000 clones, approximately 70% of which show up once; 35% to 45% is in the top ten. Trimming took 0 bases from V and 0 from J, leaving 9 bases between them. CDR1 LGHNA and CDR2 YNFKEQ come from the germline V gene. This CDR3 contains 16 residues. The sequence was obtained from an adult with an advanced solid tumor such as melanoma, head and neck, liver or kidney cancer. The chain uses TRBV4-2 and TRBJ2-1; D remains unclear. Sequenced here: CD4+ or CD8+ T cells sorted from blood, sampled in a trial of the OX40 agonist ivuxolimab. The CDR3 spells CASSQDPPDSYNEQFF. The CDR3 DNA sequence: TGTGCCAGCAGCCAAGATCCCCCGGACTCCTACAATGAGCAGTTCTTC.